Sequencing of this TCR beta chain was carried out in a study of T cell responses to AZD1222 COVID-19 vaccine. Study findings and constraints: Repertoire sampling occurred only after the peak T cell response. Donors in the cohort were predominantly white British and more often female, and clonal diversity was possibly underestimated. Only 5 or 6 AZD1222 recipients tested seropositive at baseline.

Germline V gene lookup returns CDR1 SGHVS and CDR2 FQNEAQ. The CDR3 is 14 amino acids. Unmatched junction bases numbered 4, after V lost 2 bases and J lost 4 bases. The table came from immunoSEQ multiplex PCR; TCRdb's copy has only in-frame clones and leaves some out. Of some 60,000 clones in the sample, about 80% were seen once. This clone was observed a few times. Its antigen is undetermined. Sequenced material: peripheral blood, taken 28 days after the second AZD1222 dose. This TCR came from an adult who received the AZD1222 COVID-19 vaccine. The rearrangement uses TRBV7-8 and TRBJ2-7, with 8 bases aligning to TRBD1. CDR3 sequence: CASSLQGAMYEQYF. The CDR3 DNA reads TGTGCCAGCAGCTTACAGGGGGCGATGTACGAGCAGTACTTC.